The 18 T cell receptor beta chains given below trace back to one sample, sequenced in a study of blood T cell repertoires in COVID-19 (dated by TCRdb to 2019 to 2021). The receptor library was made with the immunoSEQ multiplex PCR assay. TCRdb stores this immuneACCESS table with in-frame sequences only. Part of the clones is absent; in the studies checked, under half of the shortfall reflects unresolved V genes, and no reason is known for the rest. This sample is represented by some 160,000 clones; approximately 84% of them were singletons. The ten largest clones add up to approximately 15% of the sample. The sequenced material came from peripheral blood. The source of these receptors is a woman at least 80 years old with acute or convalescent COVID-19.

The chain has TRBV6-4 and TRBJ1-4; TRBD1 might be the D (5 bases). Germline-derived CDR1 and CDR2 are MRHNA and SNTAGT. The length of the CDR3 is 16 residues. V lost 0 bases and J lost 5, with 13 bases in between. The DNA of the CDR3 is TGTGCCAGCAGTGACTCGTTTTCCCCAGGGAATGAAAAACTGTTTTTT. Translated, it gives CASSDSFSPGNEKLFF.

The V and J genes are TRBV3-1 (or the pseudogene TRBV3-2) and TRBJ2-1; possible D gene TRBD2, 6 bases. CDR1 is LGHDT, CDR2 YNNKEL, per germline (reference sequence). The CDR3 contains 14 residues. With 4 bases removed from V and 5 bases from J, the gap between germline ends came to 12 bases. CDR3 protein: CASSRGTGNNEQFF. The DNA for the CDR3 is TGTGCCAGCAGCCGCGGGACTGGTAACAATGAGCAGTTCTTC.

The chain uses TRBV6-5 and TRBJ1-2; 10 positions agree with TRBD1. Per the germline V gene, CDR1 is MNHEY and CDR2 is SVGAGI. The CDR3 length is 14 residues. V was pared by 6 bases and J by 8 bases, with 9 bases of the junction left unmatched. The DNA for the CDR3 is TGTGCCAGCAGCCAGACAGGGGGCGCCATGGGCTACACCTTC. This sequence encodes CASSQTGGAMGYTF.

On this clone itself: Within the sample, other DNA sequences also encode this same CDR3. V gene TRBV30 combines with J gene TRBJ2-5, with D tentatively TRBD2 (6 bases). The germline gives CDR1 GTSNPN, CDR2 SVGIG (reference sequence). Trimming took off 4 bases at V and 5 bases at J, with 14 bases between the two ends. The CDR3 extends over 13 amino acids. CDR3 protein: CAWTAGGWETQYF. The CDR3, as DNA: TGTGCCTGGACTGCCGGGGGTTGGGAGACCCAGTACTTC.

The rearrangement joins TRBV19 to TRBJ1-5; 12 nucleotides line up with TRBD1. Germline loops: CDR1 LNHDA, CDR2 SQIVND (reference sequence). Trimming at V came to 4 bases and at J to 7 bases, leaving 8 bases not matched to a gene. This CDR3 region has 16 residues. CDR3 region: CASSTHRDRGQQPQHF. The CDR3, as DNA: TGTGCCAGTAGTACCCACAGGGACAGGGGGCAGCAGCCCCAGCATTTT. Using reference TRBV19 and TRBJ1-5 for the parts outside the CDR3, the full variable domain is DGGITQSPKYLFRKEGQNVTLSCEQNLNHDAMYWYRQDPGQGLRLIYYSQIVNDFQKGDIAEGYSVSREKKESFPLTVTSAQKNPTAFYLCASSTHRDRGQQPQHFGDGTRLSIL.

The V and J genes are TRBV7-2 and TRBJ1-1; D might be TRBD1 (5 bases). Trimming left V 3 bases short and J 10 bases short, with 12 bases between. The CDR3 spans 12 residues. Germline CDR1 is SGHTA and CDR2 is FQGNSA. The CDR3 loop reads CASSFSGYGAFF. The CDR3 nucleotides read TGTGCCAGCAGCTTTTCAGGGTACGGAGCTTTCTTT. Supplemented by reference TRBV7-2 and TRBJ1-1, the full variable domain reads GAGVSQSPSNKVTEKGKDVELRCDPISGHTALYWYRQSLGQGLEFLIYFQGNSAPDKSGLPSDRFSAERTGGSVSTLTIQRTQQEDSAVYLCASSFSGYGAFFGQGTRLTVV.

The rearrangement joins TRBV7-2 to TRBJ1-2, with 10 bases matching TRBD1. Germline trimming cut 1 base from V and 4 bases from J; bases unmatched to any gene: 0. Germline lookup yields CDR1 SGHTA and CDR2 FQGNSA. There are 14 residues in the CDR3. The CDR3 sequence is CASSLGDRGYGYTF. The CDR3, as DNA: TGTGCCAGCAGCTTAGGGGACAGGGGCTATGGCTACACCTTC.

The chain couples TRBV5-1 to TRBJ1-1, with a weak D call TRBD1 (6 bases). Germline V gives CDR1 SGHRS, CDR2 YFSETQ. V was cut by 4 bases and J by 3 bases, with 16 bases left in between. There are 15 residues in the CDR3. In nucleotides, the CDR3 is TGCGCCAGCAGCGGAACAGGGTATGGAGACACTGAAGCTTTCTTT. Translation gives CASSGTGYGDTEAFF.

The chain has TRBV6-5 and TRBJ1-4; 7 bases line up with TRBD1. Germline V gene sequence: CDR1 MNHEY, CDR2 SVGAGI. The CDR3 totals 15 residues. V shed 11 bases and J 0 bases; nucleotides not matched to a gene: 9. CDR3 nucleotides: TGTGCCCATGGGGACAGCATATCAACTAATGAAAAACTGTTTTTT. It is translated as CAHGDSISTNEKLFF.

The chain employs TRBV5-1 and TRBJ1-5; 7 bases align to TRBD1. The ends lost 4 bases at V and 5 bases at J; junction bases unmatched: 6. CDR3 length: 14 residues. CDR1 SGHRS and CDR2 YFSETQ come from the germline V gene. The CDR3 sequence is CASSTTGYDQPQHF. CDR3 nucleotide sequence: TGCGCCAGCAGCACGACAGGGTATGATCAGCCCCAGCATTTT.

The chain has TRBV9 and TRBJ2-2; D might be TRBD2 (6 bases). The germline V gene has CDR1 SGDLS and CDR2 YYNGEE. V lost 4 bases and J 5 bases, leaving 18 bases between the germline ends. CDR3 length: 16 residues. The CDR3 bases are TGTGCCAGCAGCCCCGCGGGGAGGCAGGGAACCGGGGAGCTGTTTTTT. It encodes CASSPAGRQGTGELFF.

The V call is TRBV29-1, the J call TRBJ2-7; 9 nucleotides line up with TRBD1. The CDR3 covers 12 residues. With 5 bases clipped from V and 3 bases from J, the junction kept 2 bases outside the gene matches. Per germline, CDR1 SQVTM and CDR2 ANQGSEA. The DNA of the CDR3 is TGCAGCGTTAGACAGGGGGGCTACGAGCAGTACTTC. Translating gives CSVRQGGYEQYF.

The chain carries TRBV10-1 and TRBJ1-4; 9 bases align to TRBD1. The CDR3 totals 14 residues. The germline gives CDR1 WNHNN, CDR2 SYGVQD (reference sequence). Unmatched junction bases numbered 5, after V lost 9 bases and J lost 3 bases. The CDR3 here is CARTTGGANEKLFF. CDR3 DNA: TGCGCCAGGACTACAGGGGGCGCTAATGAAAAACTGTTTTTT.

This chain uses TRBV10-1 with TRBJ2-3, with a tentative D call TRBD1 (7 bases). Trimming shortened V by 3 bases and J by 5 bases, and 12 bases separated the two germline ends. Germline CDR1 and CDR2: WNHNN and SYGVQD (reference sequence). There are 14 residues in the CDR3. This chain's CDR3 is CASSDAGGLDTQYF. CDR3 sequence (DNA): TGCGCCAGCAGTGATGCAGGGGGGTTAGATACGCAGTATTTT.

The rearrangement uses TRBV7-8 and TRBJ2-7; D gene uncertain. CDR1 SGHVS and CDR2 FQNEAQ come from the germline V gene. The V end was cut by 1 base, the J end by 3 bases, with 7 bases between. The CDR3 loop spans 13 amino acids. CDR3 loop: CASSLVTHYEQYF. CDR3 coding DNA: TGTGCCAGCAGCTTAGTGACTCACTACGAGCAGTACTTC.

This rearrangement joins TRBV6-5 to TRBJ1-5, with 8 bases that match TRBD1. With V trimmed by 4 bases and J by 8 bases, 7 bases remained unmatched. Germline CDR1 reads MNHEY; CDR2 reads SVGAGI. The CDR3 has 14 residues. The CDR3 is CASSSSDRDKPQHF. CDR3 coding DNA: TGTGCCAGCAGTTCGTCGGACAGGGATAAGCCCCAGCATTTT.

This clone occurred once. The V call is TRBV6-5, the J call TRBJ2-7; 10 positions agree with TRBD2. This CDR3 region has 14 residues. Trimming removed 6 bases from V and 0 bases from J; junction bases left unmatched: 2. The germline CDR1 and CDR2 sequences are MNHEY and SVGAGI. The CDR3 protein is CASSRTSGSYEQYF. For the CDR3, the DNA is TGTGCCAGCAGCCGGACTAGCGGCTCCTACGAGCAGTACTTC.

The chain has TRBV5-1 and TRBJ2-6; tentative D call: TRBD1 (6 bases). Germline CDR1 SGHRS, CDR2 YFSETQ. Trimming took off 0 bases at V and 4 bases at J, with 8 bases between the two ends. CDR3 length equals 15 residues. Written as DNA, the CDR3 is TGCGCCAGCAGCTTGGAGGGGGTAGGGGCCAACGTCCTGACTTTC. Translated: CASSLEGVGANVLTF.